This T cell receptor (beta chain) was profiled in a study of neurological immune-mediated disorders. Described time point: longitudinal time-point 1 (baseline). TCRdb passed the 5' RACE reads through MiXCR, listing each CDR3 protein once. Among over 55,000 distinct CDR3 sequences listed, 9.5% to 13% were seen once. Germline CDR1 MDHEN, CDR2 SYDVKM. Trimming took 10 bases from V and 3 from J; bases not matched to a gene: 12. This CDR3 spans 15 amino acids. The material sequenced was PBMCs. The chain has TRBV28 and TRBJ2-3; 8 bases are a match to TRBD2. This clonotype was obtained from a man aged 25-45 years in good health. CDR3 DNA sequence: TGTGCCACCCTGGCTAGCGGGTCTAGAACAGATACGCAGTATTTT. Its translation: CATLASGSRTDTQYF.